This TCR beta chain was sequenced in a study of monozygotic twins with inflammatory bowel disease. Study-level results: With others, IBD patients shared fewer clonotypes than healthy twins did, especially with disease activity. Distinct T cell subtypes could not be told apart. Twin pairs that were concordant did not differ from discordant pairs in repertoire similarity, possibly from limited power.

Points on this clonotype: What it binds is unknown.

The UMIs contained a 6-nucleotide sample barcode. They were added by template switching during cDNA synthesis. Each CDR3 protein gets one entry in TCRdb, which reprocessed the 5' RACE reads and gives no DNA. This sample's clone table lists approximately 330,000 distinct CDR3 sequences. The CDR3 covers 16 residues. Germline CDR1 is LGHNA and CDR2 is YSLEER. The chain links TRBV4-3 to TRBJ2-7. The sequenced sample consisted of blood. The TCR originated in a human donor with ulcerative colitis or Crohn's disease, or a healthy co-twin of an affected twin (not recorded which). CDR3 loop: CASSQDRFPGAYEQYF.